These 20 T cell receptor beta chains were all obtained from the same sample, sequenced in a study of monozygotic twins with inflammatory bowel disease. Each CDR3 protein gets one entry in TCRdb, which reprocessed the 5' RACE reads and gives no DNA. Recorded for this sample: about 85,000 distinct CDR3 sequences. Sample: blood. Receptor source: a human donor with ulcerative colitis or Crohn's disease, or a healthy co-twin of an affected twin (not recorded which).

The chain combines TRBV10-3 with TRBJ2-1. There are 12 residues in the CDR3. Looked up from germline, CDR1 is ENHRY and CDR2 is SYGVKD. This CDR3 reads CAIADSYNEQFF.

V is TRBV6-1 and J is TRBJ2-7; the TCRdb D gene call, TRBD1, has no DNA to confirm it. From germline, CDR1 is MNHNS and CDR2 SASEGT. The CDR3 length is 14 residues. CDR3 amino acids: CASSPRRGVGEQYF.

The chain carries TRBV7-6 and TRBJ2-1; TCRdb indicates TRBD2, and absent DNA this call remains unverified. Germline V lookup: CDR1 SGHVS, CDR2 FNYEAQ. This CDR3 is built from 15 residues. This chain's CDR3 is CASRPTSGGHNDQFF.

The chain recombines TRBV6-5 with TRBJ2-7; the D call from TCRdb, TRBD1, cannot be confirmed without DNA. The germline CDR1 and CDR2 sequences are MNHEY and SVGAGI. This CDR3 has 13 amino acids. CDR3 protein: CASRRGESYEQYF.

The V gene is TRBV12-3 or TRBV12-4, the J gene TRBJ1-4; TCRdb reports TRBD1, a call that lacks DNA to check it against. This CDR3 contains 16 residues. CDR3 amino acids: CASGTGGLTTNEKLFF.

The genes are TRBV7-2 and TRBJ1-6; TCRdb's D call, TRBD1, is unchecked because there is no DNA. Germline-derived CDR1 and CDR2 are SGHTA and FQGNSA. The CDR3 is 15 residues long. The CDR3 loop reads CASSRPGPHNSPLHF. The full variable domain, in which reference TRBV7-2 and TRBJ1-6 provide the parts outside the CDR3, is GAGVSQSPSNKVTEKGKDVELRCDPISGHTALYWYRQSLGQGLEFLIYFQGNSAPDKSGLPSDRFSAERTGGSVSTLTIQRTQQEDSAVYLCASSRPGPHNSPLHFGNGTRLTVT.

The chain employs TRBV6-1 and TRBJ2-5; TCRdb outputs TRBD1, but without DNA this stays unchecked. The CDR3 covers 17 residues. Germline lookup yields CDR1 MNHNS and CDR2 SASEGT. CDR3 residues: CASRRGIGQGPLETQYF.

The V and J genes are TRBV6-5 and TRBJ2-4; no DNA is available, so the TRBD1 call from TCRdb remains unchecked. The CDR3 sequence is 16 residues long. The V gene's germline CDR1 is MNHEY and CDR2 SVGAGI. CDR3 protein: CASRLQGAGAKNIQYF.

The chain recombines TRBV21-1 with TRBJ1-2; lacking DNA, the TRBD1 call made by TCRdb goes unchecked. TRBV21-1 is labeled a pseudogene. The CDR3 loop spans 15 amino acids. This CDR3 reads CASSKVTGQLGGYTF.

The rearrangement links TRBV20-1 to TRBJ2-7; the TCRdb call, TRBD1, lacks DNA for checking. In germline, CDR1 is DFQATT, CDR2 SNEGSKA (reference sequence). This CDR3 has 13 amino acids. The CDR3 loop reads CSARAGGTYEQYF.

V and J are TRBV5-1 and TRBJ2-1. The CDR3 has 14 residues. Germline V gives CDR1 SGHRS, CDR2 YFSETQ. CDR3 loop: CASSSRTPVNEQFF. Based on the CDR3 plus reference TRBV5-1 and TRBJ2-1, the full variable domain is KAGVTQTPRYLIKTRGQQVTLSCSPISGHRSVSWYQQTPGQGLQFLFEYFSETQRNKGNFPGRFSGRQFSNSRSEMNVSTLELGDSALYLCASSSRTPVNEQFFGPGTRLTVL.

This rearrangement joins TRBV12-3 or TRBV12-4 to TRBJ1-6; TCRdb proposes TRBD1, but this gene call is untestable without DNA. The CDR3 consists of 15 residues. This CDR3 is CASSSGTFYNSPLHF.

The genes are TRBV6-5 and TRBJ2-3. Germline-derived CDR1 and CDR2 are MNHEY and SVGAGI. The CDR3 sequence is 12 residues long. CDR3 residues: CASSYGSDTQYF.

V gene TRBV10-3 combines with J gene TRBJ1-1. Germline V gene lookup returns CDR1 ENHRY and CDR2 SYGVKD. This CDR3 region has 14 residues. CDR3 in amino acids: CAISEYQTNTEAFF.

This rearrangement joins TRBV10-3 to TRBJ2-5. Germline CDR1 ENHRY, CDR2 SYGVKD. The CDR3 runs 16 residues. The CDR3 spells CAISESGNQVQETQYF.

The CDR3 is CSATGGGSKNIQYF. The chain uses TRBV20-1 and TRBJ2-4; the TCRdb D gene call, TRBD1, has no DNA to confirm it. CDR3 size: 14 residues. CDR1 and CDR2 from the germline V gene are DFQATT and SNEGSKA (reference sequence).

The chain links TRBV6-2 or TRBV6-3 to TRBJ2-3. Germline V lookup: CDR1 MNHEY, CDR2 SVGEGT. The CDR3 is made up of 14 amino acids. The CDR3 sequence is CASSYRGDTDTQYF.

The genes are TRBV5-1 and TRBJ2-5; the TCRdb call, TRBD2, lacks DNA for checking. CDR3 length: 16 amino acids. Germline V lookup: CDR1 SGHRS, CDR2 YFSETQ. This CDR3 is CASSKWTSGDQETQYF.

The rearrangement links TRBV28 to TRBJ1-5; TCRdb indicates TRBD1, and absent DNA this call remains unverified. Germline V gives CDR1 MDHEN, CDR2 SYDVKM. The CDR3 extends over 15 amino acids. The CDR3 region is CASPPPGVRNQPQHF.

V is TRBV29-1 and J is TRBJ1-2; lacking DNA, the TRBD1 call made by TCRdb goes unchecked. The CDR3 extends over 14 amino acids. CDR1 and CDR2 (germline): SQVTM, ANQGSEA. CDR3: CSVQLGQSNYGYTF.